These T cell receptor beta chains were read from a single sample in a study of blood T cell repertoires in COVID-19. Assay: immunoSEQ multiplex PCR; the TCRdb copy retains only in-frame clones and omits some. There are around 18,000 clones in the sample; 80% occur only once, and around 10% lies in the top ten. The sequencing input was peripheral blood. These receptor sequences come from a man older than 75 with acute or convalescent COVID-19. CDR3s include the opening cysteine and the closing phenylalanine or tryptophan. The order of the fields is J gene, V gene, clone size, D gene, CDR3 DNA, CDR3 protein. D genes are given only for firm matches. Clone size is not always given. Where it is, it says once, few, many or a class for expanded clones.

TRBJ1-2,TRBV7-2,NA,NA,TGTGCCAGCAGCCGGACAGAAAGCGAGAACTATGGCTACACCTTC,CASSRTESENYGYTF
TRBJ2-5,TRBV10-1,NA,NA,TGCGCCAGCAGCTGGACAGCCCAGGAGACCCAGTACTTC,CASSWTAQETQYF
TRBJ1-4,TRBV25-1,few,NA,TGTGCCAGCAGTGGGGCCTATGAAAAACTGTTTTTT,CASSGAYEKLFF
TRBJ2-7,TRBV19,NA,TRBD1,TGTGCCAGTAGTATACAGGGGGCGCTGGACGAGCAGTACTTC,CASSIQGALDEQYF
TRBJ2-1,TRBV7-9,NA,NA,TGTGCCAGCAGCTTAGGAACCCGCCTAGCTGGTGAGCAGTTCTTC,CASSLGTRLAGEQFF
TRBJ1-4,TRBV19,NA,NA,TGTGCCAGTAGTCCGAGGACACAGGTCACGAGTGAAAAACTGTTTTTT,CASSPRTQVTSEKLFF
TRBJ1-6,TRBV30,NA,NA,TGTGCCTGGACTCCGTTAGACACTTCACCCCTCCACTTT,CAWTPLDTSPLHF
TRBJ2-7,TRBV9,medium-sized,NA,TGTGCCAGCAGCGTAGGTTACGGGTCCTACGAGCAGTACTTC,CASSVGYGSYEQYF
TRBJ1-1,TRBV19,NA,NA,TGTGCCAGTAGACCCCGGGACACTAACACTGAAGCTTTCTTT,CASRPRDTNTEAFF
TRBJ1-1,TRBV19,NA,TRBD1,TGTGCCAGTAGTGCAAGGACAGGGAGCACTGAAGCTTTCTTT,CASSARTGSTEAFF
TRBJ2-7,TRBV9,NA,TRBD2,TGTGCCAGCAGCGGAGGGCCGGGACTAGTAACCGAGCAGTACTTC,CASSGGPGLVTEQYF
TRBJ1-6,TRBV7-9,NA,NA,TGTGCCAGCAGCCTAGACAGTGGTTCACCCCTCCACTTT,CASSLDSGSPLHF
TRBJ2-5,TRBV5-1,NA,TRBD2,TGCGCCAGCACAGGTGGCGGGGGGGCGATAGAGACCCAGTACTTC,CASTGGGGAIETQYF
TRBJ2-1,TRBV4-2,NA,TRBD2,TGTGCCAGCAGCCCTCGGACTAGCGGGGGATACAATGAGCAGTTCTTC,CASSPRTSGGYNEQFF
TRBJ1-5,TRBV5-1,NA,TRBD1,TGCGCCAGCAGCTTGGAGGGGGCCAGCAATCAGCCCCAGCATTTT,CASSLEGASNQPQHF
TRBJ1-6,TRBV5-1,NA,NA,TGCGCCAGCAGCTTGGGCAGCGTGTATAATTCACCCCTCCACTTT,CASSLGSVYNSPLHF
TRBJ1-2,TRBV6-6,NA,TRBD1,TGTGCCAGCAGTCGATCCTCCAGGGGGCAGTCTAACTATGGCTACACCTTC,CASSRSSRGQSNYGYTF
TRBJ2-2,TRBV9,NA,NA,TGTGCCAGCAGCGTAGGACAGTTCACCGGGGAGCTGTTTTTT,CASSVGQFTGELFF
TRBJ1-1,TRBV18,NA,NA,TGTGCCAGCTCACCAGGGGAGGGCACTGAAGCTTTCTTT,CASSPGEGTEAFF
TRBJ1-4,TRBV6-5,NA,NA,TGTGCCAGCAGGGCGGGGTTGGATGAAAAACTGTTTTTT,CASRAGLDEKLFF
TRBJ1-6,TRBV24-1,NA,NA,TGTGCCACCAGTGAATCGTCTTCACCCCTCCACTTT,CATSESSSPLHF
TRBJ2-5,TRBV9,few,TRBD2,TGTGCCAGCAGCGTAGGGGCTAGCGGGGGTTTACAAGAGACCCAGTACTTC,CASSVGASGGLQETQYF
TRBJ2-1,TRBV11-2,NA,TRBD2,TGTGCCAGCAGCTTATCGGTCGGGGGGGCCCGATCGAATGAGCAGTTCTTC,CASSLSVGGARSNEQFF
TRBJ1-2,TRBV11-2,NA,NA,TGTGCCAGCAGCTTAGGGCCTAACTATGGCTACACCTTC,CASSLGPNYGYTF
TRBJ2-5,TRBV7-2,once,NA,TGTGCCAGCAGCTTAGGGCGGGGACAAGAGACCCAGTACTTC,CASSLGRGQETQYF
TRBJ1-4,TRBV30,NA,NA,TGTGCCTGGAGTCCCCCGACTTGGACTAATGAAAAACTGTTTTTT,CAWSPPTWTNEKLFF
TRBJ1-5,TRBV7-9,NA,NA,TGTGCCAGCAGCTTAGGTGGGGGAGGTCAGCCCCAGCATTTT,CASSLGGGGQPQHF
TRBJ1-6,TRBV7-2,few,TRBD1,TGTGCCAGCAGCTCCTGGACAGGGGAATCACCCCTCCACTTT,CASSSWTGESPLHF
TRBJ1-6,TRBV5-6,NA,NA,TGTGCCAGCAGCTTAGGGGTTTGGGCGAATTCACCCCTCCACTTT,CASSLGVWANSPLHF
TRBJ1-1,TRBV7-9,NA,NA,TGTGCCAGCAGCTTAGAAGCCCCTGAAGCTTTCTTT,CASSLEAPEAFF
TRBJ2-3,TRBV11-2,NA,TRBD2,TGTGCCAGCAGCTTATTGGCGGGGGAACGCACAGATACGCAGTATTTT,CASSLLAGERTDTQYF
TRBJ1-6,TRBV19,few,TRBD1,TGTGCCAGTAGCACTGACCCGGGACAGTCACCCCTCCACTTT,CASSTDPGQSPLHF
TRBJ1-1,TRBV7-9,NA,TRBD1,TGTGCCAGCAGCTTCACAGGGGGAACTGAAGCTTTCTTT,CASSFTGGTEAFF
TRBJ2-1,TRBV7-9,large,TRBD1,TGTGCCAGCAGCTCACAGGGGGTCGAGCAGTTCTTC,CASSSQGVEQFF
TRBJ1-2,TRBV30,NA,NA,TGTGCCTGGAGTTCGAACTATGGCTACACCTTC,CAWSSNYGYTF
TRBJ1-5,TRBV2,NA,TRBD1,TGTGCCAGCAGCGAGAACAGGGGGGAACAGCCCCAGCATTTT,CASSENRGEQPQHF
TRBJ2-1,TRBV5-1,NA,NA,TGCGCCAGCAGCTTCGACCCGAACAGCAATGAGCAGTTCTTC,CASSFDPNSNEQFF
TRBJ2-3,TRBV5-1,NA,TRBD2,TGCGCCAGCAGCATAGCGGGGGGGCAATGGGATACGCAGTATTTT,CASSIAGGQWDTQYF
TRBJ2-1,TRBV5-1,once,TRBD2,TGCGCCAGCAGCCCGACTAGCGGGGGGAACAATGAGCAGTTCTTC,CASSPTSGGNNEQFF
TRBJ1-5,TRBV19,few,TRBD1,TGTGCCAGCATGGACAGGGGTAGCAATCAGCCCCAGCATTTT,CASMDRGSNQPQHF
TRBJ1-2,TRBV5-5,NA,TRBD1,TGTGCCAGCAGCTGGACAGGCTCGGGCGACTCTGCCTATGGCTACACCTTC,CASSWTGSGDSAYGYTF
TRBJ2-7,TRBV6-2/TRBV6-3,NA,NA,TGTGCCAGCAGTTACCCCGCCTACGAGCAGTACTTC,CASSYPAYEQYF
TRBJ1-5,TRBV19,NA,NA,TGTGCCAGTAGTATACAGGGTCGGAATCAGCCCCAGCATTTT,CASSIQGRNQPQHF
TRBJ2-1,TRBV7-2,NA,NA,TGTGCCAGCAGCTTATCAGGAGGGGGGGCCGGTTACAATGAGCAGTTCTTC,CASSLSGGGAGYNEQFF
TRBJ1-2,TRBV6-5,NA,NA,TGTGCCAGCAGAAAGGGGATGATAGGCGGTGGCTACACCTTC,CASRKGMIGGGYTF
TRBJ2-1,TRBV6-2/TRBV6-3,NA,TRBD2,TGTGCCAGCAGTTTCCTAGCGGGAGCAAATGAGCAGTTCTTC,CASSFLAGANEQFF
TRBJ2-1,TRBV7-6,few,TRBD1,TGTGCCAGCAGCAGATACAGGGGGAATTTGGACAATGAGCAGTTCTTC,CASSRYRGNLDNEQFF
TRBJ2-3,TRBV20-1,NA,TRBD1,TGCAGTGCTAGTTCCGGGACAGAGAACACAGATACGCAGTATTTT,CSASSGTENTDTQYF
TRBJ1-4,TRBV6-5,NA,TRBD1,TGTGCCAGCAGTTACAGGGGACAGGGCTATAATGAAAAACTGTTTTTT,CASSYRGQGYNEKLFF
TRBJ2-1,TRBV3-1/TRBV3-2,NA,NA,TGTGCCAGCAGCGTACTAGCTAGCGCAGCCTACAATGAGCAGTTCTTC,CASSVLASAAYNEQFF
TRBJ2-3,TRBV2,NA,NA,TGTGCCAGCAGTGTAGGCCCGGAGGGGGGGGGTAGCACAGATACGCAGTATTTT,CASSVGPEGGGSTDTQYF
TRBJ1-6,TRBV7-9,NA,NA,TGTGCCAGCAGCTTCGTCCCTACACCGGGACGGGGGAATTCACCCCTCCACTTT,CASSFVPTPGRGNSPLHF
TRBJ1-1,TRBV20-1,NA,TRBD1,TGCAGTGCTAGTAACCCCACAGGGGGGTCGAACACTGAAGCTTTCTTT,CSASNPTGGSNTEAFF
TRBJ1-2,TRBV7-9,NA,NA,TGTGCCAGCAGCTTGGAGTCCTACTATGGCTACACCTTC,CASSLESYYGYTF
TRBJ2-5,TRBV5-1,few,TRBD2,TGCGCCAGCAGCCTCACTAGCGGGGAGGGCGAGACCCAGTACTTC,CASSLTSGEGETQYF
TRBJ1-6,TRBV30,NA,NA,TGTGCCTGGAGTCCAGGGACACAGAATTCACCCCTCCACTTT,CAWSPGTQNSPLHF
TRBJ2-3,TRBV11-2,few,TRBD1,TGTGCCAGCAGCTTAGCGACAGGGGGCCTCTATGTTACGGAGTATTTT,CASSLATGGLYVTEYF